One TCR beta chain is described in this entry. Antigen: not known. Measured with immunoSEQ multiplex PCR; TCRdb has only the in-frame clones, and not every one. The sample carries tens of thousands of clones, roughly 76% recorded once. The sample belongs to a study of vaccination effects on CD4 cells after COVID-19. Across the whole study: From a couple of convalescent patients, samples were taken 16 days and one week before vaccination.

At the end of more than 8 days of culture, CD4+ T cells were isolated. This CDR3 is built from 15 residues. Unmatched junction bases numbered 15, after V lost 6 bases and J lost 13 bases. Looked up from germline, CDR1 is SGHTA and CDR2 is FQGNSA. The J gene is TRBJ1-6, the V gene TRBV7-2, with 7 bases identical to TRBD1. The sample here was CD4+ T cells from PBMCs cultured without peptide, taken before COVID-19 vaccination. The receptor was isolated from a human donor who had a prior SARS-CoV-2 infection. The DNA for the CDR3 is TGTGCCAGCAGACCGAGGGGGGACAGTTTCTTGCCCCTCCACTTT. Protein sequence: CASRPRGDSFLPLHF.